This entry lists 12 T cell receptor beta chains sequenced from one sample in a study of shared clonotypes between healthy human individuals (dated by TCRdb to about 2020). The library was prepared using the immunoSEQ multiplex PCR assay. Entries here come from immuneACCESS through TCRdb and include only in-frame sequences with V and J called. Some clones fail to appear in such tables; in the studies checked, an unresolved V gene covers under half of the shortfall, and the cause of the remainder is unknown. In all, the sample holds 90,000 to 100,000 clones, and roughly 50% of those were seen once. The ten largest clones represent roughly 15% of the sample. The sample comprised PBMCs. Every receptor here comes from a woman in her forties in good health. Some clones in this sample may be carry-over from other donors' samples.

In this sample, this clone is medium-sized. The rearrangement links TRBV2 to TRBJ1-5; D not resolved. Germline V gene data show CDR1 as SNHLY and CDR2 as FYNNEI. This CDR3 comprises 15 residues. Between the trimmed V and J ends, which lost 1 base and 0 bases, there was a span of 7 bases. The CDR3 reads CASSEGGFSNQPQHF. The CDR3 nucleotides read TGTGCCAGCAGTGAAGGGGGATTTAGCAATCAGCCCCAGCATTTT.

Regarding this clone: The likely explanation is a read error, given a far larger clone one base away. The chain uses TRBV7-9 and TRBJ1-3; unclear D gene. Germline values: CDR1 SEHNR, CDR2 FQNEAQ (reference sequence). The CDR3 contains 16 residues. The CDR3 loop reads CASTPVEGGRRLTICF. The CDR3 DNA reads TGTGCCAGCACACCCGTGGAGGGTGGCAGGCGGTTAACCATATGTTTT.

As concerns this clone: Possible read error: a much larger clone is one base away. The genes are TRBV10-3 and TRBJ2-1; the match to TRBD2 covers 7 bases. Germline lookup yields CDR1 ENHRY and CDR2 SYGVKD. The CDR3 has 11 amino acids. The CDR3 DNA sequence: TGTGTCATCGGCGGGGGCAATGAGCAGTTCTTC. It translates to CVIGGGNEQFF.

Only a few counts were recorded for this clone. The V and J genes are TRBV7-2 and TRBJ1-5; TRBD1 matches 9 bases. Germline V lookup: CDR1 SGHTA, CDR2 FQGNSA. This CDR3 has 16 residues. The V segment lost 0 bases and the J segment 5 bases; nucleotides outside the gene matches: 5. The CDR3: CASSLAFTGGDQPQHF. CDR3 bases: TGTGCCAGCAGCTTAGCTTTTACAGGGGGCGATCAGCCCCAGCATTTT.

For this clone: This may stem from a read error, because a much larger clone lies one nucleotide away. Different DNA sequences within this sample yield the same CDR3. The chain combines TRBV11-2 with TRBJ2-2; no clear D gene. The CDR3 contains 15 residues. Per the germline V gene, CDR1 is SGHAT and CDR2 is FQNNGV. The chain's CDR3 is CASSLDGGFTGELFF. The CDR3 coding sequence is TGCGCCAGCAGCTTAGACGGTGGGTTCACCGGGGAGCTGTTTTTT.

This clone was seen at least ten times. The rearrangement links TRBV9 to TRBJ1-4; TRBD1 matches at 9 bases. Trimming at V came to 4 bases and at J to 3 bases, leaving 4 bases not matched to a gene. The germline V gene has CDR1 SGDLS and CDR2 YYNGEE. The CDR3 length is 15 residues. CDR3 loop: CASSPGTGPNEKLFF. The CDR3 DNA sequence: TGTGCCAGCAGCCCAGGGACAGGGCCTAATGAAAAACTGTTTTTT.

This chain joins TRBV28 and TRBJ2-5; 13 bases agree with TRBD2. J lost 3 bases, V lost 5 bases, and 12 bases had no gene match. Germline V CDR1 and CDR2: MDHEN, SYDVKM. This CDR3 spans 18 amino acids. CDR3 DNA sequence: TGTGCCAGCAGTCCCGGGACTAGCGGGAACTTTCCCGAAGAGACCCAGTACTTC. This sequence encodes CASSPGTSGNFPEETQYF.

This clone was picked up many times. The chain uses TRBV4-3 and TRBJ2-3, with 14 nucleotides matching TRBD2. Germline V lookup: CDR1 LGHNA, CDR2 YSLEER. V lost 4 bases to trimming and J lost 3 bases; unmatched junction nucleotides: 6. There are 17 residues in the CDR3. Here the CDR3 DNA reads TGCGCCAGCAGCCCGGGACTAGCGGGAGAGGGGACAGATACGCAGTATTTT. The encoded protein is CASSPGLAGEGTDTQYF.

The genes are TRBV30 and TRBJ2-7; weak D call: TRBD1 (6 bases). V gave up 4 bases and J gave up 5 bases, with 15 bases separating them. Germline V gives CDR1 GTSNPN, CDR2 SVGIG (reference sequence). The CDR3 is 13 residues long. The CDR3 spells CAWNPRGSDEQYF. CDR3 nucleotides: TGTGCCTGGAACCCCAGGGGATCGGACGAGCAGTACTTC. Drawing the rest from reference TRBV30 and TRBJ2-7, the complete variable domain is SQTIHQWPATLVQPVGSPLSLECTVEGTSNPNLYWYRQAAGRGLQLLFYSVGIGQISSEVPQNLSASRPQDRQFILSSKKLLLSDSGFYLCAWNPRGSDEQYFGPGTRLTVT.

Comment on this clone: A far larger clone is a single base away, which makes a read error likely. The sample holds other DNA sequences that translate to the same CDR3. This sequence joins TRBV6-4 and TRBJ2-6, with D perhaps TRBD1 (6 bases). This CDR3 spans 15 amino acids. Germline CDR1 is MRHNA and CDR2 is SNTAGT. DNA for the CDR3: TGTGCCAGCAGTGACCCCCAGGCAGGGGCCAACGTCTTGACTTTC. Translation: CASSDPQAGANVLTF.

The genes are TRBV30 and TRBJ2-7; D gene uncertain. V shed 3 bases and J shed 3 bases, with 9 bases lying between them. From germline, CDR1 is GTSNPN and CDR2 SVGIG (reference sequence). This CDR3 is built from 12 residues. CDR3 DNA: TGTGCCTGGAGCCCCCCTGGCTACGAGCAGTACTTC. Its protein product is CAWSPPGYEQYF.

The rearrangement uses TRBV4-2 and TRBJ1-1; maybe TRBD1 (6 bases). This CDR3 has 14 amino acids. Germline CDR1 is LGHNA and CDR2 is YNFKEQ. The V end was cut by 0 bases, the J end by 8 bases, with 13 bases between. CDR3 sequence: CASSQDLRQGEAFF. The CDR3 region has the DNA TGTGCCAGCAGCCAAGATCTGAGGCAGGGGGAAGCTTTCTTT.